The 29 T cell receptor beta chains given below trace back to one sample, sequenced in a study of T cell changes during pregnancy in multiple sclerosis. This table comes from immunoSEQ multiplex PCR, and its TCRdb copy is limited to in-frame clones, with some not included. The sample consists of 45,000 to 60,000 clones, roughly 93% of them appearing once. The sequenced sample was peripheral blood, obtained in the second trimester of pregnancy. These receptors were taken from a female donor with multiple sclerosis, enrolled in a pregnancy study.

The chain recombines TRBV5-1 with TRBJ2-2, with 7 bases matching TRBD2. The CDR3 covers 17 residues. Per germline, CDR1 SGHRS and CDR2 YFSETQ. V shed 4 bases and J 0 bases; nucleotides not matched to a gene: 9. The CDR3 is CASSHIIAGPNTGELFF. The CDR3 DNA reads TGCGCCAGCAGCCACATAATAGCGGGTCCGAACACCGGGGAGCTGTTTTTT.

V and J are TRBV7-9 and TRBJ2-1; D possibly corresponds to TRBD2 (6 bases). The V gene's germline CDR1 is SEHNR and CDR2 FQNEAQ (reference sequence). The germline V and J ends were trimmed by 1 base and 7 bases, with 14 bases remaining between them. CDR3 length equals 15 residues. The DNA of the CDR3 is TGTGCCAGCAGCTTAGGTACTAGCAGGTGGAATGAGCAGTTCTTC. As protein: CASSLGTSRWNEQFF.

The V and J genes are TRBV7-3 and TRBJ2-2; the D is unclear. The CDR3 totals 15 residues. V lost 5 bases and J lost 1, with 11 bases in between. The V gene's germline CDR1 is SGHTA and CDR2 FQGTGA. CDR3 protein: CASSPSPGNTGELFF. DNA of the CDR3: TGTGCCAGCAGCCCTTCACCAGGGAACACCGGGGAGCTGTTTTTT. The full variable domain, with the rest looked up from reference TRBV7-3 and TRBJ2-2, is GAGVSQTPSNKVTEKGKYVELRCDPISGHTALYWYRQSLGQGPEFLIYFQGTGAADDSGLPNDRFFAVRPEGSVSTLKIQRTERGDSAVYLCASSPSPGNTGELFFGEGSRLTVL.

The V call is TRBV29-1, the J call TRBJ2-1, with D possibly matching TRBD2 (5 bases). The CDR3 consists of 16 residues. V dropped 1 base and J dropped 3 bases, with 16 bases sitting between them. Germline CDR1 SQVTM, CDR2 ANQGSEA. For the CDR3, the DNA is TGCAGCGTTGAAGGCCTAGCAGATCGCCTCTACAATGAGCAGTTCTTC. Its protein is CSVEGLADRLYNEQFF.

The CDR3 is CASSAEGQGNEQFF. Here the CDR3 DNA reads TGTGCCAGCAGCGCGGAGGGCCAAGGGAATGAGCAGTTCTTC. The chain carries TRBV7-3 and TRBJ2-1; weak D call: TRBD2 (6 bases). Between the trimmed V and J ends, which lost 5 bases and 7 bases, there was a span of 15 bases. This CDR3 has 14 residues. Germline-derived CDR1 and CDR2 are SGHTA and FQGTGA.

This rearrangement joins TRBV7-2 to TRBJ1-3, with D perhaps matching TRBD1 (6 bases). Germline assignment: CDR1 SGHTA and CDR2 FQGNSA. Trimming left V 3 bases short and J 4 bases short, with 13 bases between. This CDR3 comprises 15 residues. The CDR3 DNA sequence: TGTGCCAGCAGCTTGAGCCAACAGGGAGGAAACACCATATATTTT. This translates into CASSLSQQGGNTIYF.

The chain couples TRBV18 to TRBJ2-3; 11 nucleotides agree with TRBD1. V lost 4 bases and J lost 3; bases outside the gene matches: 3. The CDR3 spans 15 residues. Germline CDR1 reads KGHSH; CDR2 reads LQKENI. The CDR3 region has the DNA TGTGCCAGCTCACAAGGGACAGGGGGAACAGATACGCAGTATTTT. Amino acid sequence: CASSQGTGGTDTQYF. The full variable domain, rest sourced from reference TRBV18 and TRBJ2-3, is NAGVMQNPRHLVRRRGQEARLRCSPMKGHSHVYWYRQLPEEGLKFMVYLQKENIIDESGMPKERFSAEFPKEGPSILRIQQVVRGDSAAYFCASSQGTGGTDTQYFGPGTRLTVL.

V gene TRBV7-2 combines with J gene TRBJ1-1; D uncertain. CDR3 length: 13 residues. Trimming cost V 6 bases and J 1 base, with 9 bases left between them. CDR1 is SGHTA and CDR2 is FQGNSA in the germline V gene. In nucleotides, the CDR3 is TGTGCCAGCAGAAAACAGAGGAACACTGAAGCTTTCTTT. This encodes CASRKQRNTEAFF. Based on the CDR3 plus reference TRBV7-2 and TRBJ1-1, the full variable domain is GAGVSQSPSNKVTEKGKDVELRCDPISGHTALYWYRQSLGQGLEFLIYFQGNSAPDKSGLPSDRFSAERTGGSVSTLTIQRTQQEDSAVYLCASRKQRNTEAFFGQGTRLTVV.

The V and J genes are TRBV30 and TRBJ1-1; 7 bases map to TRBD1. Unmatched junction bases numbered 7, after V lost 0 bases and J lost 6 bases. Germline CDR1 and CDR2: GTSNPN and SVGIG (reference sequence). The CDR3 contains 14 residues. The CDR3, as DNA: TGTGCCTGGAGTGTTGACAGGGTGGTCGCTGAAGCTTTCTTT. This translates into CAWSVDRVVAEAFF.

The chain links TRBV14 to TRBJ2-3; perhaps TRBD2 as D (6 bases). Per the germline V gene, CDR1 is SGHDN and CDR2 is FVKESK. Trimming shortened V by 3 bases and J by 3 bases, and 22 bases separated the two germline ends. CDR3 length: 18 residues. The chain's CDR3 is CASSQRNLAYTGTDTQYF. The CDR3 DNA follows: TGTGCCAGCAGCCAGAGGAATCTAGCGTATACGGGGACAGATACGCAGTATTTT.

The rearrangement joins TRBV5-4 to TRBJ2-5, with D tentatively TRBD1 or TRBD2 (5 bases each). TRBJ2-7 matches the DNA end more closely, so the J call is doubtful. CDR1 and CDR2 from the germline V gene are SGHNT and YYREEE (reference sequence). This CDR3 spans 14 amino acids. The CDR3 sequence: CASSPGRTDYEQYF. The CDR3 nucleotides are TGTGCCAGCAGCCCGGGACGGACGGACTACGAGCAGTACTTC.

The V call is TRBV6-5, the J call TRBJ2-5, with TRBD1 matching 9 bases. The CDR3 length is 14 residues. J lost 5 bases, V lost 5 bases, and 6 bases had no gene match. Germline V gene lookup returns CDR1 MNHEY and CDR2 SVGAGI. For the CDR3, the DNA is TGTGCCAGCAGTCCCGGACAGGGGATGGAGACCCAGTACTTC. It is translated as CASSPGQGMETQYF.

The chain carries TRBV10-3 and TRBJ2-2; possibly TRBD1 for D (6 bases). The CDR3 extends over 16 amino acids. With 3 bases removed from V and 1 base from J, the gap between germline ends came to 12 bases. The germline CDR1 and CDR2 sequences are ENHRY and SYGVKD. The CDR3 bases are TGTGCCATCAGTGATCAGGGGAAAATGAACACCGGGGAGCTGTTTTTT. Residues: CAISDQGKMNTGELFF.

The chain joins TRBV7-2 to TRBJ1-1; TRBD1 is a possible D gene (6 bases). There are 14 residues in the CDR3. CDR1 and CDR2 from the germline V gene are SGHTA and FQGNSA. Trimming removed 7 bases at V and 0 bases at J, with 12 bases between. Written as DNA, the CDR3 is TGTGCCAGCAACAAAGACAGGCTGAACACTGAAGCTTTCTTT. It is translated as CASNKDRLNTEAFF.

The rearrangement uses TRBV2 and TRBJ1-1, with 7 bases lining up with TRBD1. This CDR3 contains 16 residues. The junction had 10 bases not matched to a gene; V was cut back by 6 bases and J by 0 bases. The germline V gene encodes CDR1 SNHLY and CDR2 FYNNEI. The CDR3 DNA sequence: TGTGCCAGCAGGGACCTACAGGGGCCCGTGAACACTGAAGCTTTCTTT. Translation: CASRDLQGPVNTEAFF.

The gene calls are TRBV27 and TRBJ2-7, with D maybe TRBD1 (6 bases). V dropped 5 bases and J dropped 7 bases, with 18 bases sitting between them. The germline V gene encodes CDR1 MNHEY and CDR2 SMNVEV (reference sequence). This CDR3 contains 14 residues. CDR3 sequence (DNA): TGTGCCAGCAGTGGCACCGGGACACGGAGTGAGCAGTACTTC. As protein: CASSGTGTRSEQYF.

Only one count was recorded for this clone. The V and J genes are TRBV27 and TRBJ2-7, with TRBD1 matching 9 bases. CDR1 and CDR2 from the germline V gene are MNHEY and SMNVEV (reference sequence). The ends lost 4 bases at V and 2 bases at J; junction bases unmatched: 6. The CDR3 has 15 residues. The CDR3 region is CASSSLGTGTYEQYF. Written as DNA, the CDR3 is TGTGCCAGCAGTTCCCTCGGGACAGGGACCTACGAGCAGTACTTC.

This clone appeared a few times. The gene calls are TRBV6-1 and TRBJ2-4; D uncertain. The CDR3 is 14 residues long. CDR1 and CDR2 from the germline V gene are MNHNS and SASEGT. V was clipped by 3 bases and J by 0 bases, with 6 bases between them. The CDR3 nucleotides are TGTGCCAGCAGTGAGTTAGTAGCCAAAAACATTCAGTACTTC. Translating it yields CASSELVAKNIQYF.

V usage is TRBV11-1 and J usage is TRBJ2-5; the match to TRBD2 covers 14 bases. The CDR3 spans 17 residues. The germline CDR1 and CDR2 sequences are SGHAT and FQDESV (reference sequence). The trim removed 3 bases at V and 1 base at J, leaving 4 bases unmatched. CDR3 DNA sequence: TGTGCCAGCAGCTTGGGACTAGCGGGAGCCTCCCAAGAGACCCAGTACTTC. Protein product: CASSLGLAGASQETQYF.

This chain links TRBV5-3 with TRBJ2-4; D is possibly TRBD2 (5 bases). TRBV5-3 is sorted into the ORF group, with uncertain function. CDR3 size: 16 residues. V was shortened by 0 bases and J by 0 bases, with 10 bases between the two germline ends. CDR3 DNA sequence: TGTGCCAGAAGCTTGGGAGGAGGCCTAGCCAAAAACATTCAGTACTTC. Translated: CARSLGGGLAKNIQYF.

CDR3 in amino acids: CSVEETLGTGPYGYTF. CDR3 bases: TGCAGCGTTGAAGAGACGCTTGGGACAGGGCCCTATGGCTACACCTTC. The chain uses TRBV29-1 and TRBJ1-2; TRBD1 aligns across 9 bases. After removal of 0 bases from V and 4 bases from J, the junction contained 9 bases not matched to a gene. This CDR3 has 16 residues. Germline-derived CDR1 and CDR2 are SQVTM and ANQGSEA.

V and J are TRBV5-8 and TRBJ1-5; D possibly corresponds to TRBD1 (5 bases). Looked up from germline, CDR1 is SGHTS and CDR2 is YDEGEE. V shed 2 bases and J shed 4 bases, with 10 bases lying between them. The CDR3 is 14 residues long. In DNA, the CDR3 is TGTGCCAGCAGCTTTCCCCAGGGAAATCAGCCCCAGCATTTT. This sequence encodes CASSFPQGNQPQHF.

This chain connects TRBV27 to TRBJ2-1; TRBD2 matches 14 bases. J gave up 3 bases and V 4 bases, and 8 bases lay outside the gene matches. Germline V lookup: CDR1 MNHEY, CDR2 SMNVEV (reference sequence). The CDR3 totals 18 residues. CDR3 in amino acids: CASSSTWTSGRIYNEQFF. CDR3 coding DNA: TGTGCCAGCAGTTCAACCTGGACTAGCGGGAGGATCTACAATGAGCAGTTCTTC.

V usage is TRBV6-6 and J usage is TRBJ2-3, with 7 nucleotides matching TRBD2. This CDR3 region has 15 residues. The V gene end was trimmed by 2 bases and the J gene end by 1 base; junction bases not matched to a gene: 3. The V gene's germline CDR1 is MNHNY and CDR2 SVGAGI (reference sequence). The DNA for the CDR3 is TGTGCCAGCAGTTACCCCGGACTAGGCACAGATACGCAGTATTTT. Amino acid sequence: CASSYPGLGTDTQYF.

The chain carries TRBV2 and TRBJ2-5; 13 positions match TRBD2. Germline V gene sequence: CDR1 SNHLY, CDR2 FYNNEI. V was pared by 7 bases and J by 4 bases, with 12 bases of the junction left unmatched. This CDR3 spans 17 amino acids. Written as DNA, the CDR3 is TGTGCCAGCACCGGACTGCGGACTAGCGGGAGTTCAGAGACCCAGTACTTC. Encoded protein: CASTGLRTSGSSETQYF.

To note about this clone: This sample also contains other DNA sequences that code for the same CDR3. The chain employs TRBV5-1 and TRBJ2-7; D perhaps matches TRBD2 (6 bases). Between the trimmed V and J ends, which lost 3 bases and 3 bases, there was a span of 13 bases. This CDR3 has 14 amino acids. The germline V gene encodes CDR1 SGHRS and CDR2 YFSETQ. For the CDR3, the DNA is TGCGCCAGCAGCTCGTCTGGGGGGAGCTACGAGCAGTACTTC. This sequence encodes CASSSSGGSYEQYF.

The gene calls are TRBV7-6 and TRBJ2-3; D is unclear. There are 15 residues in the CDR3. The germline V and J ends were trimmed by 5 bases and 2 bases, with 14 bases remaining between them. Germline assignment: CDR1 SGHVS and CDR2 FNYEAQ. Written as DNA, the CDR3 is TGTGCCAGCAGCGGCACCAATTCCCTCACAGATACGCAGTATTTT. This sequence encodes CASSGTNSLTDTQYF.

A single count supports this clone. The V call is TRBV6-5, the J call TRBJ1-4, with D maybe TRBD1 (5 bases). The CDR3 spans 14 residues. Germline V gene sequence: CDR1 MNHEY, CDR2 SVGAGI. The V end was cut by 2 bases, the J end by 8 bases, with 12 bases between. CDR3 DNA: TGTGCCAGCAGTTACCGGGGGTCCAAGGAAAAACTGTTTTTT. Translation: CASSYRGSKEKLFF.

The V call is TRBV27, the J call TRBJ2-7; maybe TRBD1 (6 bases). The ends were cut back, 5 bases at V and 5 bases at J, with 13 bases in the middle. The CDR3 totals 13 residues. Per germline, CDR1 MNHEY and CDR2 SMNVEV (reference sequence). In DNA, the CDR3 is TGTGCCAGCAGTCCTACAGGGATCCACGAGCAGTACTTC. It codes for CASSPTGIHEQYF.